This T cell receptor beta chain was obtained from a study of cytomegalovirus exposure and HLA in healthy donors (dated by TCRdb to the late 2010s). As for the study more broadly: In an earlier analysis of some 550 of the donors, roughly 300 Gb of sequence data and 100 million or so unique TCR beta sequences from 180 million or so T cells were reported. Approximately 310 gigabases of sequencing data and approximately 85 million unique TCR sequences were included in an early release covering roughly 600 HLA-typed donors. Of the roughly 400 genotyped donors, roughly 80% fell in the genetic ancestry cluster associated with self-reported Caucasian donors. The study was designed to test whether signatures of past pathogen exposure could be identified by cataloging public T cell receptors. The study used immunosequencing to profile the T cell repertoires of under 700 subjects and linked those repertoires to cytomegalovirus serostatus. In addition to the first cohort of 666 subjects, a separate validation cohort of under 150 different subjects was used. To predict cytomegalovirus infection status, the study combined high-throughput TCR immunosequencing, statistical association of individual TCRs with disease status, and machine learning. A later analysis re-examined previously published TCR beta repertoires from hundreds of donors and added high-resolution HLA genotyping to investigate patterns of TCR occurrence. Rather than drawing on any new phenotypic data, the later analysis identified candidate immune exposures from TCR beta sequences and the way those sequences occurred across donors. An earlier analysis of around 580 of the donors used high-throughput TCR beta sequencing to judge whether each TCR beta V gene segment behaved as functional or pseudogenic. Donor age, sex, ethnicity and CMV serostatus were collected together with the repertoire data. In a later genetic analysis, genome-wide SNP genotypes for about 55% of the 666 donors were used, and that subset was treated as a discovery cohort. All discovery cohort repertoires had been generated using a single sequencing platform. HLA typing covered class I and class II loci at four-digit resolution. Typing coverage varied by locus: 629-630 donors for A, B, C, DRB1 and DQB1; roughly 560 for DQA1; 600 to 610 for DPA1; approximately 470 for DPB1. Because of strong linkage in the cohort, roughly five DR-DQ haplotypes were treated as single units for association and clustering. Among some 410 genotyped donors of the cohort, an average of approximately 230,000 unique TCR beta nucleotide sequences were sequenced per donor, roughly 20% of them non-productive. Overall study outcomes, separate from this receptor: Presence/absence analyses assumed roughly uniform sequencing depth across donors, an assumption that may not hold. Compared with equally common non-associated chains, HLA-associated TCR beta chains in a later analysis were more clonally expanded and had lower generation probabilities. A further reported finding was that TCR beta sequences accurately predicted the HLA-A and HLA-B alleles for most subjects in the first cohort. Linkage disequilibrium might explain the correlated functional status among segregating V segments, but an unknown experimental factor could not be ruled out. In a later analysis, some 18,000 TCR beta sequences were associated with specific HLA alleles at a false discovery rate of 0.05. Strong co-occurrence of HLA alleles, especially DR and DQ, made assigning TCR associations to individual alleles difficult. Because HLA typing was missing for some donors at each locus, association tests included only the typed subset. According to a later genetic analysis, donors in an Asian-associated ancestry cluster had fewer N-insertions in productive TCRs than the roughly 660-donor mean. Around 16 rarely observed V segments, including chromosome 9 orphons, were excluded from the earlier analysis of approximately 600 of the donors because counts were too low. A later genetic analysis associated a missense DCLRE1C variant with V-gene and J-gene trimming of TCR beta chains, and an independent cohort replicated the association. The study gave a list of 150 to 200 TCR beta chains associated with cytomegalovirus. According to a later analysis, TCR association rates differed among HLA loci, with DRB1 alleles showing the most associated TCRs and HLA-C alleles showing the fewest. For the cohort, immune exposure information was limited to CMV serostatus. The cohort was sequenced for TCR beta chains only, and without alpha or paired-chain data the features that could be detected were limited. A later analysis reported that several top co-occurrence clusters appeared linked to parvovirus B19, influenza, CMV and Epstein-Barr virus. In an earlier analysis of 587 of the donors, most TCR beta V segments were observed in productive rearrangements about 87% or about 30% of the time, broadly matching IMGT annotations. The classifier was reported to diagnose cytomegalovirus status with high specificity and sensitivity in both the original and validation cohorts. Most TCR sequences were seen in very few donors, while some public TCRs were found in many individuals. A cluster of highly shared sequence variants was judged likely to represent a technical artifact of the sequencing pipeline. Most CMV-associated TCR beta chains appeared to be HLA-restricted in a later analysis, and the HLA associations seemed to be driven largely by CMV exposure. The authors suggested that the approach could potentially be extended to other disease states and immunological phenotypes. In vitro tests confirmed that a few of the cytomegalovirus-associated TCR beta chains recognize cytomegalovirus antigens. Some IMGT-functional V segments, including TRBV6-2 and TRBV6-3, could not be told apart with the 87-base-pair reads, so those segments were excluded.

The CDR3, from cysteine to phenylalanine, totals 13 residues. Only CDR3 DNA is held: 39 bases, read in frame from base 1. Trimmed from V: 11 bases; trimmed from J: 7 bases; junction bases lacking a gene match: 9. CDR1 and CDR2 (SEHNR, FQNEAQ) derive from the germline V gene (reference sequence). The cohort was made up of about 670 healthy bone marrow donors. Cohort members were all nominally healthy when sampled, although unrecorded immune exposures were likely present. The donor was CMV seronegative and was included in the group of several hundred seronegative cohort members. A peripheral blood sample was provided by each donor, and peripheral blood mononuclear cells were used for TCR beta sequencing. The Qiagen DNeasy Blood Extraction Kit was used to extract genomic DNA from the blood cell samples. The library was built by means of the immunoSEQ multiplex PCR assay. The multiplex PCR relied on a mix of 60 forward primers for TCR Vbeta segments and 13 reverse primers for TCR Jbeta segments. Amplification of the CDR3 region of rearranged TCR beta genes was performed with a multiplex PCR assay on genomic DNA. On the Illumina HiSeq System, the amplified TCR beta libraries were sequenced as 87-base-pair reads. The study's own analysis went as follows. Across the 666 repertoires, a later analysis counted around 80 million unique TCR beta chains, roughly 11 million of which were shared by at least two donors. A nearest-neighbor algorithm error-corrected the raw reads and collapsed the reads into unique sequences, merging closely related sequences to remove PCR and sequencing errors. V, D and J gene segments were assigned by aligning CDR3 sequences to IMGT reference sequences. For a sequence to be retained, at least a six-nucleotide match to both a V gene segment and a J gene segment was required. Rearrangements were classified as productive when the CDR3 lacked stop codons and remained in frame with V and J, and all other rearrangements were classified as non-productive. CDR3 was defined according to IMGT convention as the region running from the second conserved V-encoded cysteine to the conserved J-encoded phenylalanine. Sequences without an unambiguous match to a single V gene segment were excluded from the earlier analysis of about 630 of the donors. An earlier analysis of almost 600 of the donors classified V segments as functional when productive rearrangements were above 56.7% and as segregating when the standard deviation between donors was above 5%. A statistical classification framework was built for diagnosing cytomegalovirus status from the catalog of TCR beta chain sequences. V and J gene assignment, in a later analysis, came from comparing TCR nucleotide sequences with IMGT/GENE-DB human TR gene sequences. Using the TCRdist pipeline, a later analysis assigned CDR3 sequences along with most-parsimonious VDJ recombination scenarios. A later analysis defined each TCR beta chain by its CDR3 amino acid sequence plus V-gene family, and excluded reads lacking a unique V-gene family. In a later analysis, around 600 highly shared, low-generation-probability nucleotide sequences were removed to address suspected cross-contamination and a sequencing artifact. For each public chain, a later analysis derived a clonal expansion index from normalized ranks of inferred template counts within each repertoire. In a later analysis, generation probabilities were computed with a VDJ recombination model fitted to out-of-frame rearrangements, and the resulting probabilities were checked against IGoR. In a later analysis, hypergeometric tests were used to score TCR-TCR, TCR-HLA and TCR-CMV co-occurrence, with a repertoire-size bias correction applied to TCR pairs. A later analysis estimated false discovery rates by permuting HLA or CMV assignments 20 times. In a later analysis, co-occurring TCRs were grouped using DBSCAN, with TCRdist sequence similarity added in when clustering inside HLA-allele-positive subsets. Repertoires with fewer than 30,000 or more than 120,000 public chains were left out of co-occurrence clustering, as were about five repertoires with anomalous nucleotide sharing. Not all clones reach the TCRdb copy of this immuneACCESS table, which keeps in-frame sequences only. Checked studies attribute under half of the gap to unresolved V genes and leave the rest unexplained. V and J calls and clone size follow that table, whereas D and trimming were derived from the DNA. The sample table shows 100,000 to 150,000 clones, and roughly 78% are seen once. The ten largest make up 1% of the sample.

Worth noting for this clone: No antigen is known for it. Nothing much larger sits one base from this clone, and base qualities are not available.

Here the chain combines TRBV7-9 and TRBJ2-7; 12 middle bases align to TRBD1. The sequenced sample consisted of PBMCs. The receptor was isolated from a middle-aged man in good health and CMV-seronegative. The base sequence is TGTGCCGGAGGGGGACAGGGGGCGCGAGAGCAGTACTTC. Translated, this gives CAGGGQGAREQYF.